The rows below give T cell receptor beta chains drawn from one sample of a study of blood T cell repertoires in COVID-19. TCRdb's copy holds only in-frame clones and misses some; the assay was immunoSEQ multiplex PCR. The repertoire holds about 250,000 clones, with approximately 91% as singletons. The sample consisted of peripheral blood. The receptors come from a woman aged 25 to 45 with acute or convalescent COVID-19. The CDR3 runs from the conserved cysteine through the conserved F or W. D genes are given only for firm matches. Size is stated for part of the rows, as once, few or many counts, or as a class when the clone is expanded.

j_call: TRBJ1-3
clone_size: -
v_call: TRBV27
d_call: TRBD1
cdr3_nt: TGTGCCAGCAGGCCTACCGACAGGGACTCTGGAAACACCATATATTTT
cdr3_aa: CASRPTDRDSGNTIYF

j_call: TRBJ1-3
clone_size: -
v_call: TRBV11-3
d_call: TRBD1
cdr3_nt: TGTGCCAGCAGCGGACGGCTAGGGGGCATCGGAAACACCATATATTTT
cdr3_aa: CASSGRLGGIGNTIYF

j_call: TRBJ2-2
clone_size: -
v_call: TRBV5-4
d_call: -
cdr3_nt: TGTGCCAGCAGCTTGGGCGCCACCGGGGAGCTGTTTTTT
cdr3_aa: CASSLGATGELFF

j_call: TRBJ1-5
clone_size: -
v_call: TRBV4-1
d_call: TRBD1
cdr3_nt: TGCGCCAGCAGCCAGCCGACAGGGGGCAATCAGCCCCAGCATTTT
cdr3_aa: CASSQPTGGNQPQHF

j_call: TRBJ1-1
clone_size: -
v_call: TRBV11-3
d_call: TRBD1
cdr3_nt: TGTGCCAGCAGCCAGACAGGGGGTACTGAAGCTTTCTTT
cdr3_aa: CASSQTGGTEAFF

j_call: TRBJ1-2
clone_size: -
v_call: TRBV6-6
d_call: TRBD1
cdr3_nt: TGTGCCAGCAGTTACTCTAAAGGACAGGGGAACTATGGCTACACCTTC
cdr3_aa: CASSYSKGQGNYGYTF

j_call: TRBJ2-1
clone_size: -
v_call: TRBV30
d_call: -
cdr3_nt: TGTGCCTGGAGTGTAGTTCGGCAGCTTTCCAGGGAGCAGTTCTTC
cdr3_aa: CAWSVVRQLSREQFF

j_call: TRBJ2-2
clone_size: -
v_call: TRBV12-3/TRBV12-4
d_call: -
cdr3_nt: TGTGCCAGCAGTTTAGCGGGGCTGGGGGAGCTGTTTTTT
cdr3_aa: CASSLAGLGELFF

j_call: TRBJ2-2
clone_size: -
v_call: TRBV29-1
d_call: TRBD1
cdr3_nt: TGCAGCGTCCTGACAGGGGCGTTTAACACCGGGGAGCTGTTTTTT
cdr3_aa: CSVLTGAFNTGELFF

j_call: TRBJ2-3
clone_size: -
v_call: TRBV6-2/TRBV6-3
d_call: TRBD2
cdr3_nt: TGTGCCAGCAGTTCCGGGACTAGGCCGATAGTGGATACGCAGTATTTT
cdr3_aa: CASSSGTRPIVDTQYF

j_call: TRBJ1-6
clone_size: -
v_call: TRBV30
d_call: -
cdr3_nt: TGTGCCTGGATGACACCCCGCTCCTATAATTCACCCCTCCACTTT
cdr3_aa: CAWMTPRSYNSPLHF

j_call: TRBJ2-1
clone_size: -
v_call: TRBV19
d_call: TRBD2
cdr3_nt: TGTGCCAGTAGTAGGACTAGCGGGAGATATGAGCAGTTCTTC
cdr3_aa: CASSRTSGRYEQFF

j_call: TRBJ2-5
clone_size: -
v_call: TRBV25-1
d_call: TRBD1
cdr3_nt: TGTGCCAGCAGTGAATATTTGACAGGGGTTGGGGAGACCCAGTACTTC
cdr3_aa: CASSEYLTGVGETQYF

j_call: TRBJ2-1
clone_size: -
v_call: TRBV11-2
d_call: -
cdr3_nt: TGTGCCAGCAGCTTAGCGTATCGGAGTGAGCAGTTCTTC
cdr3_aa: CASSLAYRSEQFF

j_call: TRBJ1-1
clone_size: once
v_call: TRBV27
d_call: -
cdr3_nt: TGTGCCAGCAGACCCCTGGGAGGGGGGGACACTGAAGCTTTCTTT
cdr3_aa: CASRPLGGGDTEAFF

j_call: TRBJ2-2
clone_size: -
v_call: TRBV5-1
d_call: -
cdr3_nt: TGCGCCAGCAGCCGAAGGGGAACCGGGGAGCTGTTTTTT
cdr3_aa: CASSRRGTGELFF

j_call: TRBJ1-1
clone_size: -
v_call: TRBV10-3
d_call: TRBD1
cdr3_nt: TGTGCCATCAGTGGCTTTGGGACAGGGAGGACTGAAGCTTTCTTT
cdr3_aa: CAISGFGTGRTEAFF

j_call: TRBJ2-4
clone_size: -
v_call: TRBV10-3
d_call: -
cdr3_nt: TGTGCCATCAGTGAGGCAGGGGGGCTAGCCAAAAACATTCAGTACTTC
cdr3_aa: CAISEAGGLAKNIQYF

j_call: TRBJ2-2
clone_size: -
v_call: TRBV29-1
d_call: TRBD2
cdr3_nt: TGCAGCGTTGTAGAGCGGGAGATAACCGGGGAGCTGTTTTTT
cdr3_aa: CSVVEREITGELFF

j_call: TRBJ2-2
clone_size: -
v_call: TRBV30
d_call: -
cdr3_nt: TGTGCCTGGACCGAAACAATAGCCCGGGATGGCGGGGAGCTGTTTTTT
cdr3_aa: CAWTETIARDGGELFF

j_call: TRBJ2-3
clone_size: -
v_call: TRBV6-6
d_call: -
cdr3_nt: TGTGCCAGCAGTTACTTACGGCGGGAAGTAGATACGCAGTATTTT
cdr3_aa: CASSYLRREVDTQYF

j_call: TRBJ2-5
clone_size: -
v_call: TRBV5-1
d_call: TRBD2
cdr3_nt: TGCGCCAGCAGCGCCAGTGGAGCGGGAGGGCGGGAGACCCAGTACTTC
cdr3_aa: CASSASGAGGRETQYF

j_call: TRBJ2-7
clone_size: -
v_call: TRBV6-6
d_call: -
cdr3_nt: TGTGCCAGCAGTTTTCAGCGCGAGCAGTACTTC
cdr3_aa: CASSFQREQYF

j_call: TRBJ1-6
clone_size: -
v_call: TRBV21-1
d_call: -
cdr3_nt: TGTGCCAGCAGCAAACCCCGGGAAAGAAGGGATTCACCCCTCCACTTT
cdr3_aa: CASSKPRERRDSPLHF

j_call: TRBJ2-5
clone_size: -
v_call: TRBV11-2
d_call: TRBD2
cdr3_nt: TGTGCCAGCAGCTTAGTGGGGAGGGCAGAGACCCAGTACTTC
cdr3_aa: CASSLVGRAETQYF

j_call: TRBJ2-1
clone_size: -
v_call: TRBV6-5
d_call: -
cdr3_nt: TGTGCCAGCAGTTCAGGGAGGATGTCTTACAATGAGCAGTTCTTC
cdr3_aa: CASSSGRMSYNEQFF

j_call: TRBJ2-1
clone_size: -
v_call: TRBV29-1
d_call: TRBD1
cdr3_nt: TGCAGCGTTGAAGATCCGGGACAGCTATACAATGAGCAGTTCTTC
cdr3_aa: CSVEDPGQLYNEQFF

j_call: TRBJ2-7
clone_size: -
v_call: TRBV4-3
d_call: -
cdr3_nt: TGCGCCAGCAGCCAATTAATGACAGGTGTGACCTACGAGCAGTACTTC
cdr3_aa: CASSQLMTGVTYEQYF

j_call: TRBJ2-3
clone_size: -
v_call: TRBV21-1
d_call: -
cdr3_nt: TGTGCCAGCAGCAAAGGGGGGGTTGACACCTCTTCTAGCACAGATACGCAGTATTTT
cdr3_aa: CASSKGGVDTSSSTDTQYF

j_call: TRBJ2-5
clone_size: -
v_call: TRBV15
d_call: -
cdr3_nt: TGTGCCACCAGCCCATGCTCCTTAGTTCGGCAAGAGACCCAGTACTTC
cdr3_aa: CATSPCSLVRQETQYF

j_call: TRBJ2-5
clone_size: -
v_call: TRBV7-9
d_call: TRBD1
cdr3_nt: TGTGCCAGCAGCTTAGAACAGGGGGCGTGGGAGACCCAGTACTTC
cdr3_aa: CASSLEQGAWETQYF

j_call: TRBJ1-2
clone_size: -
v_call: TRBV4-3
d_call: -
cdr3_nt: TGCGCCAGCAGCCAAGATCCGGGGGAGGGGAGCTATGGCTACACCTTC
cdr3_aa: CASSQDPGEGSYGYTF

j_call: TRBJ2-7
clone_size: -
v_call: TRBV7-8
d_call: -
cdr3_nt: TGTGCCAGCCAACCACAGGGCCCATACTACGAGCAGTACTTC
cdr3_aa: CASQPQGPYYEQYF

j_call: TRBJ2-2
clone_size: -
v_call: TRBV7-8
d_call: TRBD2
cdr3_nt: TGTGCCAGCAGCTGGGTAGCGGGAGAGACGAACACCGGGGAGCTGTTTTTT
cdr3_aa: CASSWVAGETNTGELFF

j_call: TRBJ2-3
clone_size: -
v_call: TRBV7-2
d_call: TRBD2
cdr3_nt: TGTGCCAGCAGCTTAGCGATGAGCGGGGTGGATACGCAGTATTTT
cdr3_aa: CASSLAMSGVDTQYF

j_call: TRBJ1-5
clone_size: -
v_call: TRBV10-2
d_call: -
cdr3_nt: TGCGCCAGCAGGGGAGTTGCATTTAATCAGCCCCAGCATTTT
cdr3_aa: CASRGVAFNQPQHF

j_call: TRBJ1-1
clone_size: -
v_call: TRBV6-5
d_call: -
cdr3_nt: TGTGCCAGCAGTTACGCCTGGTCACAGAACACTGAAGCTTTCTTT
cdr3_aa: CASSYAWSQNTEAFF

j_call: TRBJ2-7
clone_size: -
v_call: TRBV27
d_call: -
cdr3_nt: TGTGCCAGCAGGATGGGCAGAAACTACGAGCAGTACTTC
cdr3_aa: CASRMGRNYEQYF

j_call: TRBJ1-5
clone_size: few
v_call: TRBV24-1
d_call: -
cdr3_nt: TGTGCCACCAGTGACCCTGGGGGGAAGGACAATCAGCCCCAGCATTTT
cdr3_aa: CATSDPGGKDNQPQHF

j_call: TRBJ1-2
clone_size: many
v_call: TRBV15
d_call: -
cdr3_nt: TGTGCCACCAGGGAGGGCGGAGATCCCTATGGCTACACCTTC
cdr3_aa: CATREGGDPYGYTF

j_call: TRBJ2-7
clone_size: -
v_call: TRBV7-6
d_call: TRBD2
cdr3_nt: TGTGCCAGCAGCATACTAGCGGGGTACTCCTACGAGCAGTACTTC
cdr3_aa: CASSILAGYSYEQYF

j_call: TRBJ2-3
clone_size: -
v_call: TRBV7-6
d_call: -
cdr3_nt: TGTGCCAGCAGCTTAGACCTACCGGGACTTAGCACAGATACGCAGTATTTT
cdr3_aa: CASSLDLPGLSTDTQYF

j_call: TRBJ2-7
clone_size: -
v_call: TRBV19
d_call: TRBD1
cdr3_nt: TGTGCCAGAGGACAGGGTGTCGTTCACGAGCAGTACTTC
cdr3_aa: CARGQGVVHEQYF

j_call: TRBJ2-7
clone_size: -
v_call: TRBV4-2
d_call: TRBD1
cdr3_nt: TGTGCCAGCAGCCGCCGGGACAGGGGCTACGAGCAGTACTTC
cdr3_aa: CASSRRDRGYEQYF

j_call: TRBJ2-1
clone_size: -
v_call: TRBV19
d_call: TRBD2
cdr3_nt: TGTGCCAGTAGTATGTCCGGGACTAGCGTCAATGAGCAGTTCTTC
cdr3_aa: CASSMSGTSVNEQFF

j_call: TRBJ2-3
clone_size: -
v_call: TRBV28
d_call: TRBD2
cdr3_nt: TGTGCCAGCAGTTGGGGATTAGCGGGAGGATTCACAGATACGCAGTATTTT
cdr3_aa: CASSWGLAGGFTDTQYF

j_call: TRBJ1-1
clone_size: once
v_call: TRBV7-2
d_call: -
cdr3_nt: TGTGCCAGCAGCCCCGGGACATCGAACACTGAAGCTTTCTTT
cdr3_aa: CASSPGTSNTEAFF

j_call: TRBJ2-1
clone_size: -
v_call: TRBV2
d_call: TRBD2
cdr3_nt: TGTGCCAGCAGCGCCGCCCGGGGCGGGAGGGTGTATGAGCAGTTCTTC
cdr3_aa: CASSAARGGRVYEQFF

j_call: TRBJ2-1
clone_size: -
v_call: TRBV6-5
d_call: TRBD1
cdr3_nt: TGTGCCACCTCTCGGACAGGGGGTTTCGATGAGCAGTTCTTC
cdr3_aa: CATSRTGGFDEQFF

j_call: TRBJ2-1
clone_size: -
v_call: TRBV7-6
d_call: TRBD2
cdr3_nt: TGTGCCAGCAGCCCATCAAGCGGGATGGTTACCGACAATGAGCAGTTCTTC
cdr3_aa: CASSPSSGMVTDNEQFF

j_call: TRBJ2-2
clone_size: -
v_call: TRBV6-4
d_call: -
cdr3_nt: TGTGCCAGCGTGGAGGGCCTTGAGCCGGCCGGGGAGCTGTTTTTT
cdr3_aa: CASVEGLEPAGELFF

j_call: TRBJ2-1
clone_size: -
v_call: TRBV18
d_call: TRBD1
cdr3_nt: TGTGCCAGCTCATCCACGGACAGGGGGTGGTACAATGAGCAGTTCTTC
cdr3_aa: CASSSTDRGWYNEQFF

j_call: TRBJ2-6
clone_size: -
v_call: TRBV9
d_call: TRBD2
cdr3_nt: TGTGCCAGCAGCGGTCGGATGGGGACCGGGACTAGTAGTTCTGGGGCCAACGTCCTGACTTTC
cdr3_aa: CASSGRMGTGTSSSGANVLTF

j_call: TRBJ2-7
clone_size: once
v_call: TRBV15
d_call: TRBD2
cdr3_nt: TGTGCCACCAGCAGACTCGGGACTAGCGGTCGCTACGAGCAGTACTTC
cdr3_aa: CATSRLGTSGRYEQYF

j_call: TRBJ2-7
clone_size: -
v_call: TRBV10-3
d_call: TRBD1
cdr3_nt: TGTGCCGTCCAGGGACAGCTGGTCTCCTACGAGCAGTACTTC
cdr3_aa: CAVQGQLVSYEQYF

j_call: TRBJ1-5
clone_size: once
v_call: TRBV19
d_call: -
cdr3_nt: TGTGCCAGTAGTACAAACCCCCGACAGCCTAGCAATCAGCCCCAGCATTTT
cdr3_aa: CASSTNPRQPSNQPQHF

j_call: TRBJ2-3
clone_size: -
v_call: TRBV6-4
d_call: TRBD2
cdr3_nt: TGTGCCAGCAGCCCCGGGACTAGCGTGTCCGATACGCAGTATTTT
cdr3_aa: CASSPGTSVSDTQYF

j_call: TRBJ2-7
clone_size: few
v_call: TRBV19
d_call: -
cdr3_nt: TGTGCCAGTAATCCCATGGCGGGGTACGAGCAGTACTTC
cdr3_aa: CASNPMAGYEQYF

j_call: TRBJ1-1
clone_size: -
v_call: TRBV12-3/TRBV12-4
d_call: -
cdr3_nt: TGTGCCAGCAGTTTGAACGGGAACACTGAAGCTTTCTTT
cdr3_aa: CASSLNGNTEAFF